This T cell receptor beta chain is drawn from a study of early T cells in non-severe SARS-CoV-2 infection. Study information: Sequencing was performed on bulk RNA from unsorted whole blood, leaving chains unpaired.

In this sample, this clonotype turned up many times. Its antigen is not known. Study observations and caveats: Missing private and CD4 specificities, VDJdb matching favored anti-spike CD8 responses.

Molecules of cDNA were individually given unique molecular identifiers that were attached to them. MiXCR, applied by TCRdb to the 5' RACE reads, yields one record per CDR3 protein. This repertoire shows about 70,000 distinct CDR3 sequences, about an eighth found once; its top ten account for around 1.3%. The length of the CDR3 is 14 residues. Unmatched junction bases numbered 7, after V lost 5 bases and J lost 4 bases. CDR1 MNHEY and CDR2 SMNVEV come from the germline V gene (reference sequence). The sequenced sample was whole blood. This sequence was found in an adult who was a healthcare worker with PCR-confirmed SARS-CoV-2 infection or an uninfected control (not recorded which). The gene calls are TRBV27 and TRBJ1-2; TRBD1 matches at 7 bases. The CDR3 loop reads CASSLLGDSYGYTF. CDR3 bases: TGTGCCAGCAGTCTTTTAGGGGACAGCTATGGCTACACCTTC.